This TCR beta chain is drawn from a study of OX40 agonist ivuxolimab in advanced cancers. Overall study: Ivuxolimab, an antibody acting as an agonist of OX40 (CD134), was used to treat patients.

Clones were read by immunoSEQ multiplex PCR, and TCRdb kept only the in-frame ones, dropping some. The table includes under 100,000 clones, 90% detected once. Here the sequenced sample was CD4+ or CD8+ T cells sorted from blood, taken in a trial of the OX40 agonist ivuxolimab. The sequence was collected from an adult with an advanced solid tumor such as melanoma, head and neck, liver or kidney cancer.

The CDR3 nucleotides read TGTGCCAGCAGCTCCGACCGACACGGGATGGGGGGTTCTGAAGCTTTCTTT. Translation: CASSSDRHGMGGSEAFF. The V and J genes are TRBV7-9 and TRBJ1-1, with D tentatively TRBD1 (5 bases). CDR1 SEHNR and CDR2 FQNEAQ come from the germline V gene (reference sequence). The CDR3 has 17 residues. V was cut by 4 bases and J by 6 bases, with 24 bases left in between.